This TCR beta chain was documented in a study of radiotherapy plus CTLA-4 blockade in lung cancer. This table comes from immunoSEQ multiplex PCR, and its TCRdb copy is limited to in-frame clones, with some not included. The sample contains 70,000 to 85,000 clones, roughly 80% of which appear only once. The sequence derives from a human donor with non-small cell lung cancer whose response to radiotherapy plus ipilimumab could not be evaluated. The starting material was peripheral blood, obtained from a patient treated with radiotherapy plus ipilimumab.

The CDR3 reads CASSRNGGGGSYNEQFF. The CDR3 DNA reads as TGTGCCAGCAGCCGGAACGGCGGGGGGGGCTCCTACAATGAGCAGTTCTTC. This chain connects TRBV5-5 to TRBJ2-1, with 9 bases aligning to TRBD2. Germline-derived CDR1 and CDR2 are SGHKS and YYEKEE (reference sequence). The J segment lost 0 bases and the V segment lost 4 bases, leaving 8 bases of the junction unmatched. The CDR3 has 17 residues.